Each of the 13 T cell receptor beta chains below was sequenced from the same sample in a study of shared clonotypes between healthy human individuals. Libraries were prepared by immunoSEQ multiplex PCR; TCRdb keeps only in-frame clonotypes and omits some of them. The table shows approximately 2.1 million clones, with more than 80% occurring only once. The sequenced sample was naive CD4+ T cells from PBMCs. This sample's subset: CD45RA+ positively selected. The source is a man aged 18 to 30 in good health. Some clones in this sample may be carry-over from other donors' samples.

The chain couples TRBV5-6 to TRBJ1-2; D gene ambiguous. From germline, CDR1 is SGHDT and CDR2 YYEEEE. V was pared by 4 bases and J by 0 bases, with 7 bases between. The CDR3 is 13 amino acids. DNA of the CDR3: TGTGCCAGCAGCCCCAGTGCTAACTATGGCTACACCTTC. Its protein is CASSPSANYGYTF.

The V and J genes are TRBV28 and TRBJ2-5; TRBD2 aligns across 11 bases. The junction had 10 bases not matched to a gene; V was cut back by 4 bases and J by 3 bases. Germline lookup yields CDR1 MDHEN and CDR2 SYDVKM. The CDR3 runs to 17 residues. The CDR3 loop reads CASSYRALTSGKETQYF. As DNA, the CDR3 is TGTGCCAGCAGTTATCGCGCCCTGACTAGCGGGAAAGAGACCCAGTACTTC.

The chain links TRBV4-3 to TRBJ2-1, with D unresolved. In germline, CDR1 is LGHNA, CDR2 YSLEER. The CDR3 is 14 amino acids. V gave up 1 base and J gave up 8 bases, with 12 bases separating them. The CDR3 protein is CASSQVGGGDEQFF. CDR3 DNA: TGCGCCAGCAGCCAAGTTGGCGGTGGGGATGAGCAGTTCTTC.

V usage is TRBV7-9 and J usage is TRBJ2-5; D is perhaps TRBD2 (5 bases). Germline-derived CDR1 and CDR2 are SEHNR and FQNEAQ (reference sequence). The CDR3 contains 13 residues. Trimming shortened V by 5 bases and J by 3 bases, and 10 bases separated the two germline ends. In DNA, the CDR3 is TGTGCCAGCAGCCTGGACTTAGAAGAGACCCAGTACTTC. Translated: CASSLDLEETQYF.

V usage is TRBV10-3 and J usage is TRBJ2-5, with TRBD1 identical over 9 bases. Germline V lookup: CDR1 ENHRY, CDR2 SYGVKD. The CDR3 has 17 amino acids. V gave up 4 bases and J gave up 4 bases; unmatched junction bases: 13. The CDR3 DNA follows: TGTGCCATCAGTGGCAACCTTTTGGGACAGGGCAGAGAGACCCAGTACTTC. This sequence encodes CAISGNLLGQGRETQYF.

This chain links TRBV6-1 with TRBJ2-3, with D possibly TRBD2 on 6 matching bases. This CDR3 is 14 amino acids long. Per germline, CDR1 MNHNS and CDR2 SASEGT. V shed 6 bases and J shed 3 bases, with 13 bases lying between them. CDR3 nucleotides: TGTGCCAGCAGACACGTGGGGGGAACAGATACGCAGTATTTT. It encodes CASRHVGGTDTQYF.

The chain recombines TRBV4-3 with TRBJ1-1; D unclear. Germline V gene data show CDR1 as LGHNA and CDR2 as YSLEER. Between the trimmed V and J ends, which lost 0 bases and 2 bases, there was a span of 19 bases. The CDR3 runs to 18 residues. The CDR3 nucleotides read TGCGCCAGCAGCCAAGATCTCTACCCCGACCCCCCTAACACTGAAGCTTTCTTT. Protein product: CASSQDLYPDPPNTEAFF.

The V call is TRBV7-2, the J call TRBJ2-5, with D possibly being TRBD2 (6 bases). V was shortened by 8 bases and J by 2 bases, with 15 bases between the two germline ends. The CDR3 runs 14 residues. Germline V gives CDR1 SGHTA, CDR2 FQGNSA. CDR3 sequence (DNA): TGTGCCAGCCGTAGGGGAGGCGGTCAAGAGACCCAGTACTTC. Protein product: CASRRGGGQETQYF.

This chain connects TRBV7-3 to TRBJ2-1, with TRBD2 matching 7 bases. Germline CDR1 and CDR2: SGHTA and FQGTGA. With 6 bases clipped from V and 0 bases from J, the junction kept 5 bases outside the gene matches. The CDR3 extends over 15 amino acids. As DNA, the CDR3 is TGTGCCAGCAGTGGCGCGGGAGACTCCTACAATGAGCAGTTCTTC. This gives the protein CASSGAGDSYNEQFF. Together with reference TRBV7-3 and TRBJ2-1, the CDR3 gives the full variable domain: GAGVSQTPSNKVTEKGKYVELRCDPISGHTALYWYRQSLGQGPEFLIYFQGTGAADDSGLPNDRFFAVRPEGSVSTLKIQRTERGDSAVYLCASSGAGDSYNEQFFGPGTRLTVL.

The chain combines TRBV29-1 with TRBJ1-1; D is perhaps TRBD1 (5 bases). This CDR3 spans 11 amino acids. Germline CDR1 SQVTM, CDR2 ANQGSEA. V lost 7 bases to trimming and J lost 4 bases, with 10 bases between them. CDR3 sequence: CSAGGITEAFF. For the CDR3, the DNA is TGCAGCGCTGGGGGGATCACTGAAGCTTTCTTT.

This chain connects TRBV29-1 to TRBJ1-2; no firm D call. V lost 1 base, J lost 2 bases, and 8 bases lay in between. Germline lookup yields CDR1 SQVTM and CDR2 ANQGSEA. CDR3 length: 13 residues. Here the CDR3 DNA reads TGCAGCGTTGAAGGTTCACAGAACTATGGCTACACCTTC. Its translation: CSVEGSQNYGYTF. The entire variable domain, with the rest obtained from reference TRBV29-1 and TRBJ1-2, is as follows: SAVISQKPSRDICQRGTSLTIQCQVDSQVTMMFWYRQQPGQSLTLIATANQGSEATYESGFVIDKFPISRPNLTFSTLTVSNMSPEDSSIYLCSVEGSQNYGYTFGSGTRLTVV.

The chain links TRBV27 to TRBJ2-2; a weak D match, TRBD2 (6 bases). V was clipped by 3 bases and J by 1 base, with 9 bases between them. CDR3 length equals 15 residues. Germline CDR1 and CDR2: MNHEY and SMNVEV (reference sequence). The CDR3 DNA follows: TGTGCCAGCAGTTTTCGGGGGATGAACACCGGGGAGCTGTTTTTT. The encoded protein is CASSFRGMNTGELFF.

The chain employs TRBV27 and TRBJ1-2; D may be TRBD1 (5 bases). The CDR3 length is 14 residues. The V end lost 10 bases, the J end lost 0 bases, and 15 bases lay between the germline ends. Per germline, CDR1 MNHEY and CDR2 SMNVEV (reference sequence). CDR3 bases: TGTGCCACCAGGGCGGGCAGACCTAACTATGGCTACACCTTC. Its protein product is CATRAGRPNYGYTF.